These 11 T cell receptor beta chains were sequenced from one sample in a study of T cell repertoires in cytomegalovirus infection (dated by TCRdb to 2018 to 2020). This specimen's treatment or condition label, interpreted: in vitro stimulation with specific CMV peptide epitopes to enrich CMV-specific T cells. No antigen has been assigned to these receptors. Reads for this sample came from an Illumina HiSeq 1500. Using fastp trimming at Q25 and MiXCR clonotype assembly, TCRdb reanalyzed the public sequencing data and kept in-frame beta chains. Records with the same CDR3 protein are collapsed into one entry carrying the most frequent genes and DNA. The sample table holds some 920,000 distinct CDR3 sequences, of which roughly 30% were seen once. In total, the top ten clones hold over 10% of the sample. The input for sequencing was cultured CD8+ T cells from PBMCs, taken from culture after CMV antigen stimulation. All receptors derive from a human donor in good health (CMV status not recorded). Some clones in this sample may be carry-over from other donors' samples.

V is TRBV7-8 and J is TRBJ2-5; weak D call: TRBD1 (5 bases). V shed 1 base and J shed 4 bases, with 19 bases lying between them. This CDR3 has 17 residues. Germline V gives CDR1 SGHVS, CDR2 FQNEAQ. CDR3 sequence reads: CASSLGGRVGVGETQYF. DNA for the CDR3: TGTGCCAGCAGCTTAGGGGGCCGGGTAGGAGTAGGAGAGACCCAGTACTTC. The whole variable domain, filled in from reference TRBV7-8 and TRBJ2-5, reads GAGVSQSPRYKVAKRGQDVALRCDPISGHVSLFWYQQALGQGPEFLTYFQNEAQLDKSGLPSDRFFAERPEGSVSTLKIQRTQQEDSAVYLCASSLGGRVGVGETQYFGPGTRLLVL.

This clonotype was detected many times. The chain links TRBV7-8 to TRBJ2-1; 7 bases align to TRBD2. With 2 bases clipped from V and 5 bases from J, the junction kept 12 bases outside the gene matches. The CDR3 consists of 17 residues. The germline gives CDR1 SGHVS, CDR2 FQNEAQ. The CDR3 nucleotides read TGTGCCAGCAGCTTAAGGGAGCTAGCGGCATTTGACAATGAGCAGTTCTTC. It yields the protein CASSLRELAAFDNEQFF. The whole variable domain, remainder taken from reference TRBV7-8 and TRBJ2-1, is GAGVSQSPRYKVAKRGQDVALRCDPISGHVSLFWYQQALGQGPEFLTYFQNEAQLDKSGLPSDRFFAERPEGSVSTLKIQRTQQEDSAVYLCASSLRELAAFDNEQFFGPGTRLTVL.

This sequence joins TRBV27 and TRBJ2-7, with 8 nucleotides matching TRBD2. The V segment lost 5 bases and the J segment 2 bases; nucleotides outside the gene matches: 8. The CDR3 extends over 15 amino acids. Germline V CDR1 and CDR2: MNHEY, SMNVEV (reference sequence). The CDR3 here is CASSPSGGGTYEQYV. CDR3 bases: TGTGCCAGCAGTCCTTCGGGGGGGGGGACCTACGAGCAGTACGTC.

About this clonotype: One end of the junction is discordant with germline, which a read error may explain. V usage is TRBV7-3 and J usage is TRBJ2-5; 7 bases are a match to TRBD1. CDR1 is SGHTA and CDR2 is FQGTGA in the germline V gene. The CDR3 has 15 amino acids. CDR3 sequence reads: CTSPPQGVPKETQYF. CDR3 sequence (DNA): TGTACCAGCCCCCCTCAGGGGGTCCCTAAAGAGACCCAGTACTTC.

This clonotype has just one count. This rearrangement joins TRBV6-5 to TRBJ1-2; D not certain. Germline V gene sequence: CDR1 MNHEY, CDR2 SVGAGI. The V end lost 0 bases, the J end lost 0 bases, and 14 bases lay between the germline ends. This CDR3 region has 17 residues. Here the CDR3 reads CASSYSGGWGANYGYTF. CDR3 sequence (DNA): TGTGCCAGCAGTTACTCGGGCGGGTGGGGAGCTAACTATGGCTACACCTTC.

On this clonotype: This may come from a read error, since a much larger clone is one base off. This chain joins TRBV6-1 and TRBJ1-2, with a tentative D call TRBD1 (5 bases). Trimming took off 7 bases at V and 10 bases at J, with 16 bases between the two ends. The CDR3 sequence is 12 residues long. Germline-derived CDR1 and CDR2 are MNHNS and SASEGT. The CDR3 is CASTGHYEDYTF. The DNA for the CDR3 is TGTGCCAGCACAGGGCATTATGAGGACTACACCTTC.

A few counts support this clonotype. The chain combines TRBV27 with TRBJ1-2; 8 nucleotides match TRBD1. V dropped 3 bases and J dropped 4; count of bases not matched to a gene: 7. Germline CDR1 is MNHEY and CDR2 is SMNVEV (reference sequence). CDR3 length: 15 residues. CDR3 protein: CASSFTDRDIYGYTF. The CDR3 DNA is TGTGCCAGCAGTTTCACGGACAGGGACATCTATGGCTACACCTTC.

V gene TRBV27 combines with J gene TRBJ2-5; 7 nucleotides line up with TRBD1. With V trimmed by 3 bases and J by 4 bases, 5 bases remained unmatched. Per germline, CDR1 MNHEY and CDR2 SMNVEV (reference sequence). CDR3 length: 14 residues. The CDR3: CASSFGTAVETQYF. In nucleotides, the CDR3 is TGTGCCAGCAGTTTCGGGACAGCTGTAGAGACCCAGTACTTC.

This clonotype occurred a few times. The V gene is TRBV6-1, the J gene TRBJ2-7; TRBD2 is a possible D gene (6 bases). CDR1 is MNHNS and CDR2 is SASEGT in the germline V gene. Trimming cost V 3 bases and J 5 bases, with 14 bases left between them. CDR3 length equals 14 residues. The CDR3 region is CASSEVRAGHEQYV. CDR3 sequence (DNA): TGTGCCAGCAGTGAGGTAAGGGCGGGGCACGAGCAGTACGTC.

In its sample, this clonotype was seen a few times. The chain couples TRBV27 to TRBJ1-2; D is unresolved. Germline-derived CDR1 and CDR2 are MNHEY and SMNVEV (reference sequence). V was trimmed by 0 bases and J by 7 bases, leaving 12 bases between them. This CDR3 has 14 residues. In DNA form, the CDR3 reads TGTGCCAGCAGTTTATCAAGGGCTAGAGGTGGCTACACCTTC. The encoded protein is CASSLSRARGGYTF.

The chain has TRBV2 and TRBJ2-2; TRBD2 aligns across 10 bases. V trimming: 5 bases; J trimming: 0 bases; junction bases outside the gene matches: 6. CDR1 is SNHLY and CDR2 is FYNNEI in the germline V gene. The CDR3 runs 17 residues. This CDR3 reads CASSSLAGGTNTGELFF. Written as DNA, the CDR3 is TGTGCCAGCAGTTCCTTAGCGGGGGGAACGAACACCGGGGAGCTGTTTTTT.